Given below is one T cell receptor beta chain in context. The antigen remains unidentified. TCR cDNA molecules were tagged individually, and each one carried a unique molecular identifier. TCRdb re-called the 5' RACE reads with MiXCR, one entry per CDR3 protein. This sample has fewer than 55,000 distinct CDR3 sequences, with 6% to 8.5% found just once. Time point: blood at routine non-recurrence follow-up after resection. The sequenced material consisted of unsorted whole RNA from tumor, nontumor lung or frozen PBMC. The record originates from a study of spatial heterogeneity in lung cancer. For the study at large: When follow-up PBMC samples existed, they were sequenced (at a median of about two years after resection). The library had UMIs, and each TCR and UMI pair averaged more than ten raw reads. Findings and limits, study-wide: Ubiquitous expanded tumor TCRs were seen in blood more at resection than at follow-up.

The CDR3 has 15 residues. The germline V gene has CDR1 MNHEY and CDR2 SVGEGT. With 6 bases removed from V and 0 bases from J, the gap between germline ends came to 15 bases. Sequencing was performed on PBMCs, taken at follow-up. This rearrangement joins TRBV6-2 or TRBV6-3 to TRBJ2-7, with D possibly matching TRBD1 (6 bases). This sequence was found in a female donor with early-stage non-small cell lung cancer. In DNA, the CDR3 is TGTGCCAGCAGGGGGGACACCTTCTTCTCCTACGAGCAGTACTTC. This encodes CASRGDTFFSYEQYF.